A selection of T cell receptor beta chains follows, all from one sample in a study of T-cell memory formation after mild COVID-19. From the 5' RACE reads, TCRdb called clonotypes with MiXCR, one entry per CDR3 protein. The sample records about 350,000 distinct CDR3 sequences, approximately 15% being singletons. The sequenced sample was PBMCs or a T cell subset sorted from them (not recorded which). All receptors come from a man aged 18 to 35 who had mild COVID-19 (a few samples of this study predate the infection). Cell type and time point are not known. Each CDR3 is given with its conserved first and last residue.

CDR3 protein	V gene
CASSRTAVANYGYTF	TRBV19
CASSRDRWSYNEQFF	TRBV6-5
CASSHQMGEAYNEQFF	TRBV4-2
CASSAGGGTEAFF	TRBV9
CASSEASRGNYEQYF	TRBV2
CASSWTGGDEKLFF	TRBV7-9
CSVLGDVYGYTF	TRBV29-1
CASNPLGRGGREQFF	TRBV5-4
CASSLLATATSDTQYF	TRBV7-2
CASSAGGGVTSTDTQYF	TRBV13
CASSQMGAAGNTIYF	TRBV4-3
CASSPWDVLDTDTQYF	TRBV5-1
CASSLMFGPDEQYF	TRBV5-1
CATRGGTDTQYF	TRBV6-6